This TCR beta chain was found in a study of cytomegalovirus exposure and HLA in healthy donors. As to this clone: Its antigen is undetermined.

Notes on the study in general: In a later analysis, HLA-associated beta chains showed higher expansion and lower generation probabilities than comparable chains. It is likely that the observed cluster of highly shared sequence variants was a sequencing artifact.

PCR used 60 Vbeta primers and 13 Jbeta primers. Here immunoSEQ multiplex PCR was the method, and the copy in TCRdb shows in-frame clones only, minus some. Here the sample spans approximately 210,000 clones, about 76% being singletons. Trimming cost V 6 bases and J 4 bases, with 13 bases left between them. CDR3 length equals 14 residues. Germline CDR1 and CDR2: MNHEY and SVGAGI. The sequenced material came from PBMCs. This receptor was taken from a woman aged 45-60 years in good health and CMV-seronegative. The chain links TRBV6-5 to TRBJ1-5; a possible D gene is TRBD1 (6 bases). The DNA for the CDR3 is TGTGCCAGCAGGGGACAACCTCAGAATCAGCCCCAGCATTTT. Its translation: CASRGQPQNQPQHF.